This T cell receptor (beta chain) was retrieved from a study of CD8+ T cells in alopecia areata. Isolated RNA was reverse transcribed into cDNA used as the sequencing template. Data came from immunoSEQ multiplex PCR; TCRdb stores just in-frame clones and leaves some out. Found here are 150,000 to 200,000 clones, 40% to 65% of them singletons; the top ten hold 11%. Notes on this clone: The antigen is unknown.

The V end lost 2 bases, the J end lost 5 bases, and 12 bases lay between the germline ends. The CDR3 loop spans 14 amino acids. The V gene's germline CDR1 is MGHDK and CDR2 SYGVNS. The study's findings and limits: Scalp clonality and expanded CD8+ clones among the top 100 showed significant decreases with tofacitinib.

Stated treatment: oral pan-JAK inhibitor, 5-10 mg twice daily. This chain joins TRBV25-1 and TRBJ1-2; D ambiguous. The sequencing here drew on CD8+ T cells sorted from blood, taken at week 24, from a patient treated with tofacitinib. The TCR originated in a human donor with alopecia areata. CDR3 DNA sequence: TGTGCCAGCAGTGAACCTTATCGGGGATATGGCTACACCTTC. Residues: CASSEPYRGYGYTF.